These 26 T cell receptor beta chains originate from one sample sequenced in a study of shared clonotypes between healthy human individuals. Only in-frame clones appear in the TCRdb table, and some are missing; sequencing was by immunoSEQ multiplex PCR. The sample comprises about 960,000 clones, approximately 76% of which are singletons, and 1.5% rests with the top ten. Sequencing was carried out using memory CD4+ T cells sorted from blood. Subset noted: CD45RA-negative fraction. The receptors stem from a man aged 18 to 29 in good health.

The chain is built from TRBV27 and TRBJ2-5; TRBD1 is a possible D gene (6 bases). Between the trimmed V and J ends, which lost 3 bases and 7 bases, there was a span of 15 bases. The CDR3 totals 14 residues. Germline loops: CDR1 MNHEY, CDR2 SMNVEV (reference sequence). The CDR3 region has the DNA TGTGCCAGCAGTTTTCAAACGACAGGCTCGACCCAGTACTTC. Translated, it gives CASSFQTTGSTQYF.

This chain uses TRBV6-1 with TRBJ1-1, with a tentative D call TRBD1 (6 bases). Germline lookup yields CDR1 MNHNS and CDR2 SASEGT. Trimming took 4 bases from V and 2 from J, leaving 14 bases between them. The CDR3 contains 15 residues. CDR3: CASSVRDKSNTEAFF. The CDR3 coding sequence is TGTGCCAGCAGTGTACGGGACAAAAGCAACACTGAAGCTTTCTTT.

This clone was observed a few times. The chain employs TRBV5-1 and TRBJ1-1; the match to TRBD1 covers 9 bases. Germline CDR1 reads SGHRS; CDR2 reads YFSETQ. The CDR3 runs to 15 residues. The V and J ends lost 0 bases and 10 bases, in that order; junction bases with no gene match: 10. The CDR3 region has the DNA TGCGCCAGCAGCTTGGGGGACAGGGACTCGGGCGGAGCTTTCTTT. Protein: CASSLGDRDSGGAFF.

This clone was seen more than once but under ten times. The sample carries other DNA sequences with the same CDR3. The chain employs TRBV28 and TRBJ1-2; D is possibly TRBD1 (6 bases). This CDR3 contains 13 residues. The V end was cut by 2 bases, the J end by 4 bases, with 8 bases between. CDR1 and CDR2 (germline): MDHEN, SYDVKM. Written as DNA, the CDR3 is TGTGCCAGCAGTTTAGGGGGCCCCTATGGCTACACCTTC. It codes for CASSLGGPYGYTF.

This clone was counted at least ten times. The DNA for the CDR3 is TGCGCCAGCAGCCTGGGGGGGGGAGCCCCCCAAGAGACCCAGTACTTC. Protein sequence: CASSLGGGAPQETQYF. The rearrangement joins TRBV4-1 to TRBJ2-5; TRBD2 agrees at 7 bases. The V and J ends lost 4 bases and 1 base, in that order; junction bases with no gene match: 9. The CDR3 spans 16 residues. Per germline, CDR1 MGHRA and CDR2 YSYEKL.

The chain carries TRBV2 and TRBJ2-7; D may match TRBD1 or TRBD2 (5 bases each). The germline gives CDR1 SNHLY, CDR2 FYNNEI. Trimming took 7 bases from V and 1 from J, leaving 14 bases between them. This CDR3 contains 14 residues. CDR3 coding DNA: TGTGCCAGCACCCCCGGGACGGTATCCTACGAGCAGTACTTC. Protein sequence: CASTPGTVSYEQYF.

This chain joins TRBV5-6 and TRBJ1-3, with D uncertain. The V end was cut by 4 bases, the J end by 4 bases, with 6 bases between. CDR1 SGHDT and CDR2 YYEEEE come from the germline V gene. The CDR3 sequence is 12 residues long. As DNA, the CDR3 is TGTGCCAGCAGCCCCGGGGGAAACACCATATATTTT. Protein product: CASSPGGNTIYF.

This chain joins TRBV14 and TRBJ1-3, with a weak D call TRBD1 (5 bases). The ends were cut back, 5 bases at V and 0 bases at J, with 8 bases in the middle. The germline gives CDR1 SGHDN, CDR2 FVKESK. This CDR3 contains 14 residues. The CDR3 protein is CASSWDSSGNTIYF. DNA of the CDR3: TGTGCCAGCAGCTGGGACTCCTCTGGAAACACCATATATTTT. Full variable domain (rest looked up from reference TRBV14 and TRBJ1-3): EAGVTQFPSHSVIEKGQTVTLRCDPISGHDNLYWYRRVMGKEIKFLLHFVKESKQDESGMPNNRFLAERTGGTYSTLKVQPAELEDSGVYFCASSWDSSGNTIYFGEGSWLTVV.

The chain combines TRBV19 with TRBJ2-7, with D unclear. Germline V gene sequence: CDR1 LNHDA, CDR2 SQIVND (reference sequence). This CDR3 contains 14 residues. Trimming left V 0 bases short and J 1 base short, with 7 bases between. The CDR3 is CASSIEGGSYEQYF. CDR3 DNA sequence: TGTGCCAGTAGTATAGAGGGCGGTTCCTACGAGCAGTACTTC.

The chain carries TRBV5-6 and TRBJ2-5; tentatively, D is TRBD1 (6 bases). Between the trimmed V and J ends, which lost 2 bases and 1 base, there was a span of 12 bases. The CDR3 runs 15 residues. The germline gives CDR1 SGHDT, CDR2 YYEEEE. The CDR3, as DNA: TGTGCCAGCAGCTTCTTGGTCAGGGGCCAAGAGACCCAGTACTTC. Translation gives CASSFLVRGQETQYF.

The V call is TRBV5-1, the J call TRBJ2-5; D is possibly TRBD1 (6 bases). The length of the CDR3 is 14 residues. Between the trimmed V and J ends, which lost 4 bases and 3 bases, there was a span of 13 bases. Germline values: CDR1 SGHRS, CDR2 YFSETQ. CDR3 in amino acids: CASSPEGGKETQYF. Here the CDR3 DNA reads TGCGCCAGCAGCCCAGAAGGGGGAAAAGAGACCCAGTACTTC. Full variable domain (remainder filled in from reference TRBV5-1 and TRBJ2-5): KAGVTQTPRYLIKTRGQQVTLSCSPISGHRSVSWYQQTPGQGLQFLFEYFSETQRNKGNFPGRFSGRQFSNSRSEMNVSTLELGDSALYLCASSPEGGKETQYFGPGTRLLVL.

The CDR3 region is CASTTWDSNQPQHF. The CDR3 nucleotides are TGTGCCAGCACCACCTGGGACAGCAATCAGCCCCAGCATTTT. The rearrangement uses TRBV28 and TRBJ1-5; weak D call: TRBD1 (5 bases). Germline CDR1 and CDR2: MDHEN and SYDVKM. This CDR3 is built from 14 residues. V gave up 7 bases and J gave up 1 base, with 11 bases separating them.

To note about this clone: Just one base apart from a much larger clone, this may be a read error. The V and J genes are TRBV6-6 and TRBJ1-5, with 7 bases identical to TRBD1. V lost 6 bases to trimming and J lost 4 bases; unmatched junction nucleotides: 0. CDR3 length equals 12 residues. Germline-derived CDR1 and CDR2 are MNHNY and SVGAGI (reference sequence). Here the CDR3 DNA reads TGTGCCAGCAGACAGGGGAATCAGCCCCAGCATTTT. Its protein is CASRQGNQPQHF.

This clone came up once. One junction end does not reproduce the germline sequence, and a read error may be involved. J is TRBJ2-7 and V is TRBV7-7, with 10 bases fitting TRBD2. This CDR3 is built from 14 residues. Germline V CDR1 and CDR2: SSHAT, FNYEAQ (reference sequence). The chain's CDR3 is CASSLSLAGDEQYF. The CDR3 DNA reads TGTGCTAGCAGCTTATCCCTAGCGGGGGACGAGCAGTACTTC.

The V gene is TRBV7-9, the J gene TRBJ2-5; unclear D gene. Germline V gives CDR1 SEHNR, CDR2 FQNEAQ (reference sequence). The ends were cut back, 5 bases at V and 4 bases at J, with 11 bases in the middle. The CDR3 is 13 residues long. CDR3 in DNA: TGTGCCAGCAGCCGGACCCTGGGAGAGACCCAGTACTTC. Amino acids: CASSRTLGETQYF.

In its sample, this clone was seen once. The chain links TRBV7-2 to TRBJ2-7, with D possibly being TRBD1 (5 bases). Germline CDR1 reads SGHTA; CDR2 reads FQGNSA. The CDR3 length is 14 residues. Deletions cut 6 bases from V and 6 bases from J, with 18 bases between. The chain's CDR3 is CASSRQYQGGEQYF. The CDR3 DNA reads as TGTGCCAGCAGTCGACAATACCAGGGCGGCGAGCAGTACTTC.

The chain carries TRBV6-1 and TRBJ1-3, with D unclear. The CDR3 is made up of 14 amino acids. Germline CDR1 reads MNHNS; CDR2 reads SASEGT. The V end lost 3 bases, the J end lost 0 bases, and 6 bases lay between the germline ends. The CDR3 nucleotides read TGTGCCAGCAGTGATGTCGGCTCTGGAAACACCATATATTTT. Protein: CASSDVGSGNTIYF.

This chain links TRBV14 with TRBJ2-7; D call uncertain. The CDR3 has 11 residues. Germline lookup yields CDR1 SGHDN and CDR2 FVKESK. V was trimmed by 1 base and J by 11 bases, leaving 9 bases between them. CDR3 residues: CASSQGVKKYF. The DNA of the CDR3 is TGTGCCAGCAGCCAAGGGGTTAAGAAGTACTTC. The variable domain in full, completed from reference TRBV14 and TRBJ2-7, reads EAGVTQFPSHSVIEKGQTVTLRCDPISGHDNLYWYRRVMGKEIKFLLHFVKESKQDESGMPNNRFLAERTGGTYSTLKVQPAELEDSGVYFCASSQGVKKYFGPGTRLTVT.

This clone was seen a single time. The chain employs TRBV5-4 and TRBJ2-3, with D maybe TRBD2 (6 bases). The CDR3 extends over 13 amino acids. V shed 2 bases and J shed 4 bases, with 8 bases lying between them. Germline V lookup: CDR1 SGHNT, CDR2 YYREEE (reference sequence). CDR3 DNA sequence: TGTGCCAGCAGCTTTTCGGGGGCAGATACGCAGTATTTT. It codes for CASSFSGADTQYF.

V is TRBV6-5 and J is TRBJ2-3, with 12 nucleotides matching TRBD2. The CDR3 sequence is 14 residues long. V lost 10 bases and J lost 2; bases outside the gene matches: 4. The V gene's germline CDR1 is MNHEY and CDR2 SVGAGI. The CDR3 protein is CATTSGRYTDTQYF. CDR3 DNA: TGTGCCACAACTAGCGGGAGGTACACAGATACGCAGTATTTT.

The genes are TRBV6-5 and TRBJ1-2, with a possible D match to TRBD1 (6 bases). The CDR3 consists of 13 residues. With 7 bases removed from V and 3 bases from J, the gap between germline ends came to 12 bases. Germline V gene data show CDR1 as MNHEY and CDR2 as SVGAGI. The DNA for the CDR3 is TGTGCCAGCACCACGGGGGGCCACTATGGCTACACCTTC. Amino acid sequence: CASTTGGHYGYTF.

CDR3 residues: CASSEAPVNSPLHF. CDR3 sequence (DNA): TGTGCCAGCAGTGAAGCACCGGTGAATTCACCCCTCCACTTT. The chain uses TRBV6-1 and TRBJ1-6, with D hard to call. Trimming removed 0 bases from V and 7 bases from J, with 7 bases in between. This CDR3 comprises 14 residues. Germline CDR1 MNHNS, CDR2 SASEGT.

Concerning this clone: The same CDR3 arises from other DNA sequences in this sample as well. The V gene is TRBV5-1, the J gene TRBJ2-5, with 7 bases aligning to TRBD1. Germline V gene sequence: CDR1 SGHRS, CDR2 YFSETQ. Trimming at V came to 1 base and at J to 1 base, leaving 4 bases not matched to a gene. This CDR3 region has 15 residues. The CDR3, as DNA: TGCGCCAGCAGCTTGACAGGGGCCCCCCAAGAGACCCAGTACTTC. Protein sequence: CASSLTGAPQETQYF. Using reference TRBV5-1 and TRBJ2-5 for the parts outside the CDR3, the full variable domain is KAGVTQTPRYLIKTRGQQVTLSCSPISGHRSVSWYQQTPGQGLQFLFEYFSETQRNKGNFPGRFSGRQFSNSRSEMNVSTLELGDSALYLCASSLTGAPQETQYFGPGTRLLVL.

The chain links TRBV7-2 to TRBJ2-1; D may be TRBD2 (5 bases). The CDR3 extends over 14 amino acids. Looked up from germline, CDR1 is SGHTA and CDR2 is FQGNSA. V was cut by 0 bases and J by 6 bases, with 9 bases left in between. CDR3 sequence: CASSLAPDSNEQFF. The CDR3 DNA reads TGTGCCAGCAGCTTAGCCCCGGACTCCAATGAGCAGTTCTTC.

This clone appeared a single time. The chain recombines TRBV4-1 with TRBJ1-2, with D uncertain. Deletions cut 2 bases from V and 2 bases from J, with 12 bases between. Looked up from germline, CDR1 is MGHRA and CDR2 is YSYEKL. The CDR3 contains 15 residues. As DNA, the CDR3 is TGCGCCAGCAGCCAAACGGAGGAGCTAAACTATGGCTACACCTTC. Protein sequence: CASSQTEELNYGYTF.

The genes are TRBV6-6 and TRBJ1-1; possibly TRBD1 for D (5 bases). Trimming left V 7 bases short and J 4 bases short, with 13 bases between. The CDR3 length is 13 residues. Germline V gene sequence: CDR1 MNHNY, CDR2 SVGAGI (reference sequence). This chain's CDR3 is CASTPTGGTEAFF. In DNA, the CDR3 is TGTGCCAGCACCCCAACGGGGGGCACTGAAGCTTTCTTT.